These T cell receptor beta chains were read from a single sample in a study of T cell responses to AZD1222 COVID-19 vaccine. Measured with immunoSEQ multiplex PCR; TCRdb has only the in-frame clones, and not every one. The sample lists under 170,000 clones, about 92% seen once, with more than 3% in the top ten. The starting material was peripheral blood, obtained 28 days after the second AZD1222 dose. The receptors come from an adult who received the AZD1222 COVID-19 vaccine. Both conserved end residues are part of each CDR3. The D gene is left open where the match is weak. Clone size is given for some rows only: seen once, a few or many times, or a class if the clone is expanded.

CDR3 length: 12; J gene: TRBJ1-2; V gene: TRBV19; D gene: -; clone size: few; CDR3 DNA: TGTGCCAGTAGTGCAGCAAACTATGGCTACACCTTC; CDR3 protein: CASSAANYGYTF
CDR3 length: 13; J gene: TRBJ1-6; V gene: TRBV12-3/TRBV12-4; D gene: -; clone size: -; CDR3 DNA: TGTGCCAGCAGGAGTCAGGAGAATTCACCCCTCCACTTT; CDR3 protein: CASRSQENSPLHF
CDR3 length: 14; J gene: TRBJ1-5; V gene: TRBV7-2; D gene: -; clone size: once; CDR3 DNA: TGTGCCAGCAGCTTAGATAATAGCAATCAGCCCCAGCATTTT; CDR3 protein: CASSLDNSNQPQHF
CDR3 length: 14; J gene: TRBJ2-1; V gene: TRBV14; D gene: TRBD2; clone size: few; CDR3 DNA: TGTGCCAGCAGCCAAGATAGCGGGGAGCTTGAGCAGTTCTTC; CDR3 protein: CASSQDSGELEQFF
CDR3 length: 14; J gene: TRBJ2-3; V gene: TRBV2; D gene: -; clone size: -; CDR3 DNA: TGTGCCAGCAGAGAGACGGGAATTGCTAATACGCAGTATTTT; CDR3 protein: CASRETGIANTQYF
CDR3 length: 16; J gene: TRBJ1-1; V gene: TRBV27; D gene: -; clone size: -; CDR3 DNA: TGTGCCAGCAGTTCTCCCATGAGGACAAGGTCAACAGAAGCTTTCTTT; CDR3 protein: CASSSPMRTRSTEAFF
CDR3 length: 13; J gene: TRBJ1-5; V gene: TRBV6-5; D gene: -; clone size: once; CDR3 DNA: TGTGCCAGCAGGGGAAGGGGAAATCAGCCCCAGCATTTT; CDR3 protein: CASRGRGNQPQHF
CDR3 length: 13; J gene: TRBJ2-7; V gene: TRBV15; D gene: -; clone size: -; CDR3 DNA: TGTGCCACCAGCAGAGGGTCGAGGGACGAGCAGTACTTC; CDR3 protein: CATSRGSRDEQYF
CDR3 length: 15; J gene: TRBJ1-4; V gene: TRBV6-5; D gene: TRBD1; clone size: once; CDR3 DNA: TGTGCCAGCAGTTACCTGGGACAGTCTAATGAAAAACTGTTTTTT; CDR3 protein: CASSYLGQSNEKLFF
CDR3 length: 16; J gene: TRBJ1-3; V gene: TRBV24-1; D gene: TRBD1; clone size: -; CDR3 DNA: TGTGCCACCAGTGATCCAGGGGACAGCTCTGGAAACACCATATATTTT; CDR3 protein: CATSDPGDSSGNTIYF